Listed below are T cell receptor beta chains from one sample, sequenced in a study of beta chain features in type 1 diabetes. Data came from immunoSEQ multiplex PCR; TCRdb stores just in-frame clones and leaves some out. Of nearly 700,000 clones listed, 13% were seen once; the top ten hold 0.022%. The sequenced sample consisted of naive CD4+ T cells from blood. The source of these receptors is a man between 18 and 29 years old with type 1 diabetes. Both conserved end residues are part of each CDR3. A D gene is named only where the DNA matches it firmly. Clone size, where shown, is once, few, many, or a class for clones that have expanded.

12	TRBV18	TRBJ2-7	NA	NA	TGTGCCAGCTCACTTTACTCGGACGAGCAGTACTTC	CASSLYSDEQYF
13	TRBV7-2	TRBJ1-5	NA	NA	TGTGCCAGCAGCCGAAGAGAGGAGCAGCCCCAGCATTTT	CASSRREEQPQHF
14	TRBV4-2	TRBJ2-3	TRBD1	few	TGTGCCAGCAGCCACGGACAGGGCACAGATACGCAGTATTTT	CASSHGQGTDTQYF
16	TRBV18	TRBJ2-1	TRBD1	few	TGTGCCAGCTCACCCACTGGGGACAGGGGTCACAATGAGCAGTTCTTC	CASSPTGDRGHNEQFF
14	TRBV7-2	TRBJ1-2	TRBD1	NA	TGTGCCAGCAGCCCGGGACAGGGTAACGGCGGCTACACCTTC	CASSPGQGNGGYTF
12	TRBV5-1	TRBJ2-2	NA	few	TGCGCCAGCAGCACATATTCCGGGGAGCTGTTTTTT	CASSTYSGELFF
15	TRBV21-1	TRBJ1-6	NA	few	TGTGCCAGCACCCCGGGGAGGCGAGTGGATTCACCCCTCCACTTT	CASTPGRRVDSPLHF
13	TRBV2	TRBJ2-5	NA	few	TGTGCCAGCGGACTCGGACAGTTAGAGACCCAGTACTTC	CASGLGQLETQYF
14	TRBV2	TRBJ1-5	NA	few	TGTGCCAGCGGGCCCGCATATAGCAATCAGCCCCAGCATTTT	CASGPAYSNQPQHF
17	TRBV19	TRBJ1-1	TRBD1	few	TGTGCCAGTACCGTGAGGTCGGGCAGGACAGGAAACACTGAAGCTTTCTTT	CASTVRSGRTGNTEAFF
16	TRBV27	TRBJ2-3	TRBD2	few	TGTGCCAGCAGTTTAGAGGCTAGCGGGGGTATGGGGACGCAGTATTTT	CASSLEASGGMGTQYF
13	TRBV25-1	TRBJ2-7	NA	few	TGTGCCAGCAGTGAATTCGGGTCCTACGAGCAGTACTTC	CASSEFGSYEQYF
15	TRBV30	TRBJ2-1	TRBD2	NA	TGTGCCTGGAGTAGGACTAGCGGGGGACACAATGAGCAGTTCTTC	CAWSRTSGGHNEQFF
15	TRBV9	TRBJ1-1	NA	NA	TGTGCCAGCAGCGTCGGACAGCCCATGAACACTGAAGCTTTCTTT	CASSVGQPMNTEAFF
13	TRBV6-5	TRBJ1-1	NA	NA	TGTGCCAGCAGCGGGGGTGAGGGCACTGAAGCTTTCTTT	CASSGGEGTEAFF
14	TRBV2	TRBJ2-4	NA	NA	TGTGCCAGCAAACGGAGCACGGCCAAAAACATTCAGTACTTC	CASKRSTAKNIQYF
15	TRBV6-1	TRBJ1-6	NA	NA	TGTGCCAGTATGGTATCTGGCCACGGTGATTCACCCCTCCACTTT	CASMVSGHGDSPLHF
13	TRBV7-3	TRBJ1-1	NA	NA	TGTGCCAGCAGCTCCCTCGCAAGCACTGAAGCTTTCTTT	CASSSLASTEAFF
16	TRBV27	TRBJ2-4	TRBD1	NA	TGTGCCAGCAGTGAGGACAGGGTTTTGGCCAAAAACATTCAGTACTTC	CASSEDRVLAKNIQYF
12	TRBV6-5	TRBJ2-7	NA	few	TGTGCCAGCAGTTACAGGGCAAACGAGCAGTACTTC	CASSYRANEQYF
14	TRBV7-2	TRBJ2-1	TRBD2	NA	TGTGCCAGCAGCTTAGGACTAGCAGCGAATGAGCAGTTCTTC	CASSLGLAANEQFF
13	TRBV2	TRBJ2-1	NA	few	TGTGCCAGCAGGGACAGCTCCTACAATGAGCAGTTCTTC	CASRDSSYNEQFF
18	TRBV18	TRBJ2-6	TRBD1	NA	TGTGCCAGCTCACCACCAGGACAGGGGAGCTCTGGGGCCAACGTCCTGACTTTC	CASSPPGQGSSGANVLTF
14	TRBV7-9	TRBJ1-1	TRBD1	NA	TGTGCCAGCAGCTTAGGACAGGGATTATCTGAAGCTTTCTTT	CASSLGQGLSEAFF
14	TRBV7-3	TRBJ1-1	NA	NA	TGTGCCAGCAGCTTGGTGGAAGGGAGCCCTGAAGCTTTCTTT	CASSLVEGSPEAFF
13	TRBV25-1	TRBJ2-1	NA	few	TGTGCCAGCAGTGAATTCGGGAGAAATGAGCAGTTCTTC	CASSEFGRNEQFF
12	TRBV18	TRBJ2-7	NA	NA	TGTGCCAGCTCACCAGACAGCTACGAGCAGTACTTC	CASSPDSYEQYF
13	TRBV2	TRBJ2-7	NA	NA	TGTGCCAGCAGTTCGGACAGAAGTTACGAGCAGTACTTC	CASSSDRSYEQYF
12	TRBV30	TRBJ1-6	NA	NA	TGTGCCTGGACCCCATATAATTCACCCCTCCACTTT	CAWTPYNSPLHF
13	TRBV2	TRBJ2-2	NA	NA	TGTGCCAGCAGTGAGAAATGGACCGGGGAGCTGTTTTTT	CASSEKWTGELFF
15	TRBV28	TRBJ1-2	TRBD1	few	TGTGCCAGCAGTTCAGGACAGGGGCTAGGCTATGGCTACACCTTC	CASSSGQGLGYGYTF
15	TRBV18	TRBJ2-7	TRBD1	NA	TGTGCCAGCTCACCAAGCGTCGGACAGGGCTACGAGCAGTACTTC	CASSPSVGQGYEQYF
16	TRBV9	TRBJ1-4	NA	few	TGTGCCAGCAGCGCAGGAGGGGGACAAGAAAGGGAAAAACTGTTTTTT	CASSAGGGQEREKLFF
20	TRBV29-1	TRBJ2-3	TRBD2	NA	TGCAGCGTTGAAGATAAGGGCAGACTAGCGGGGGGCCCTAGCACAGATACGCAGTATTTT	CSVEDKGRLAGGPSTDTQYF
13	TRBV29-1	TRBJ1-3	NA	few	TGCAGCGTTGTTGTCGGCTCTGGAAACACCATATATTTT	CSVVVGSGNTIYF
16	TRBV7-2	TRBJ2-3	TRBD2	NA	TGTGCCAGCAGCTCTCTAGCGGGGGTGAGCACAGATACGCAGTATTTT	CASSSLAGVSTDTQYF
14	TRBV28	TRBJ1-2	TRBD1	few	TGTGCCAGCAGTCCCCGACAGGGTAACTATGGCTACACCTTC	CASSPRQGNYGYTF
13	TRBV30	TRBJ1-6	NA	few	TGTGCCTGGACTCCCAGGACCTGGACACCCCTCCACTTT	CAWTPRTWTPLHF
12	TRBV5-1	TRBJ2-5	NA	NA	TGCGCCAGCAGCTCTTTTAGGGAGACCCAGTACTTC	CASSSFRETQYF
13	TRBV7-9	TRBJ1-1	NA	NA	TGTGCCAGCAGCTCGGACAGCAACACTGAAGCTTTCTTT	CASSSDSNTEAFF
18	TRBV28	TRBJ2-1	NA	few	TGTGCCAGCAGTTTTCCCATCTCGGGGCTAACGATCTACAATGAGCAGTTCTTC	CASSFPISGLTIYNEQFF
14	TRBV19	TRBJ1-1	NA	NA	TGTGCCAGTAGTATGGGCGGAGTGAACACTGAAGCTTTCTTT	CASSMGGVNTEAFF
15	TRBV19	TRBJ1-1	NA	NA	TGTGCCAGTAGTATCGGCGTCGCAGGGAACACTGAAGCTTTCTTT	CASSIGVAGNTEAFF
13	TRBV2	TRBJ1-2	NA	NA	TGTGCCAGCAGTGGGCCTGGACAGTATGGCTACACCTTC	CASSGPGQYGYTF
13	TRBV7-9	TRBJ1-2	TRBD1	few	TGTGCCAGCAGCTTAAGGGACAGCTATGGCTACACCTTC	CASSLRDSYGYTF
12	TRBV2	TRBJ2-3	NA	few	TGTGCCAGCAGTGTCGGGCCAGATACGCAGTATTTT	CASSVGPDTQYF
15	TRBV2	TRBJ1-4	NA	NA	TGTGCCAGCAGTGAAGAAGGGTGGGGGAGTGAAAAACTGTTTTTT	CASSEEGWGSEKLFF
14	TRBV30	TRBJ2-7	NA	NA	TGTGCCTGGAGTGGAAAGGGGTACAACTACGAGCAGTACTTC	CAWSGKGYNYEQYF
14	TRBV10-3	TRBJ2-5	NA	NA	TGTGCCATCAGTGACAACAGGGGAGGAGAGACCCAGTACTTC	CAISDNRGGETQYF
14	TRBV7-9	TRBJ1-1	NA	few	TGTGCCAGCAGCCGCTCTAGTCCGAACACTGAAGCTTTCTTT	CASSRSSPNTEAFF
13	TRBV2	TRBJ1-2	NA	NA	TGTGCCAGCAGCGGTCCTTTAAGGAAGGGCTACACCTTC	CASSGPLRKGYTF
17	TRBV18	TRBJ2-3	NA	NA	TGTGCCAGCTCACCACCAGGCGCTAGAACAACGGCAGATACGCAGTATTTT	CASSPPGARTTADTQYF